These 29 T cell receptor beta chains originate from one sample sequenced in a study of blood T cells in healthy people across ages. The authors ran a second PCR of about 6 to 11 cycles using a sample-barcoded 5' primer and a J-beta primer mix. TCRdb itself ran the 5' RACE reads through MiXCR, one entry per CDR3 protein. Of under 800,000 distinct CDR3 sequences in the sample, approximately 21% were seen once. Sequencing was carried out using blood. These receptor sequences come from a man in his 70s in good health.

The J gene is TRBJ1-4, the V gene TRBV2; D is unclear. This CDR3 contains 14 residues. V lost 7 bases, J lost 0 bases, and 9 bases lay in between. CDR1 is SNHLY, CDR2 FYNNEI, per germline. Here the CDR3 DNA reads TGTGCCAGCATCGGAGATACAACTAATGAAAAACTGTTTTTT. Protein sequence: CASIGDTTNEKLFF.

The chain couples TRBV27 to TRBJ2-1, with 7 bases matching TRBD1. Trimming at V came to 7 bases and at J to 10 bases, leaving 10 bases not matched to a gene. The germline V gene has CDR1 MNHEY and CDR2 SMNVEV (reference sequence). CDR3 length: 13 amino acids. The CDR3 reads CASIAQGFGEQFF. CDR3 DNA: TGTGCCAGCATTGCACAGGGGTTCGGGGAGCAGTTCTTC.

The genes are TRBV4-1 and TRBJ2-5; 11 nucleotides line up with TRBD1. The trim removed 3 bases at V and 2 bases at J, leaving 14 bases unmatched. Germline V gives CDR1 MGHRA, CDR2 YSYEKL. This CDR3 contains 19 residues. The CDR3 region is CASSQDKLDRGRPQETQYF. In nucleotides, the CDR3 is TGCGCCAGCAGCCAGGATAAGCTGGACAGGGGGCGCCCACAAGAGACCCAGTACTTC.

About this clonotype: An end of the junction differs from the germline gene, which may be a read error. The rearrangement joins TRBV5-1 to TRBJ2-5; the match to TRBD2 covers 10 bases. There are 15 residues in the CDR3. Germline V gene sequence: CDR1 SGHRS, CDR2 YFSETQ. CDR3 nucleotides: TGCGCCAGCAGCTTGGAGGCTAGCGGGAGTGAGACCCAGCACTTC. Residues: CASSLEASGSETQHF.

The V gene is TRBV5-1, the J gene TRBJ2-5, with 10 bases that match TRBD2. The J call is uncertain, as TRBJ2-1 better fits the DNA end. Germline CDR1 SGHRS, CDR2 YFSETQ. This CDR3 spans 16 amino acids. The CDR3 loop reads CASSFGLADPYNEQFF. DNA for the CDR3: TGCGCCAGCAGCTTCGGACTAGCGGATCCCTACAATGAGCAGTTCTTC.

The chain is built from TRBV5-1 and TRBJ2-1; D is possibly TRBD1 or TRBD2 (5 bases each). Germline V CDR1 and CDR2: SGHRS, YFSETQ. The CDR3 contains 14 residues. Trimming stripped 4 bases from V and 2 bases from J, with 10 bases between. CDR3 loop: CASSVGRTYNEQFF. The DNA for the CDR3 is TGCGCCAGCAGCGTGGGACGGACCTACAATGAGCAGTTCTTC.

This clonotype was seen a few times. The rearrangement joins TRBV9 to TRBJ2-7, with a possible D match to TRBD1 (5 bases). Between the trimmed V and J ends, which lost 0 bases and 5 bases, there was a span of 12 bases. Germline CDR1 and CDR2: SGDLS and YYNGEE. This CDR3 is 14 amino acids long. CDR3 sequence: CASSVALRDDEQYF. CDR3 sequence (DNA): TGTGCCAGCAGCGTAGCTCTCAGGGATGACGAGCAGTACTTC.

Notes on this clonotype: A single base separates this from a much larger clone, so it may be a read error. The chain uses TRBV12-3 or TRBV12-4 and TRBJ1-2; 8 positions match TRBD1. The CDR3 covers 14 residues. Trimming removed 5 bases from V and 4 bases from J; junction bases left unmatched: 6. The CDR3 nucleotides read TGTGCCAGCAGTGAAACAGGGGGAAGCTATGGCTACACCTTC. Protein sequence: CASSETGGSYGYTF.

V gene TRBV2 combines with J gene TRBJ2-2; D uncertain. The V and J ends lost 4 bases and 7 bases respectively, with 13 bases between them. Germline V gene lookup returns CDR1 SNHLY and CDR2 FYNNEI. The CDR3 totals 14 residues. The CDR3 spells CASSAEAAVGELFF. CDR3 DNA: TGTGCCAGCAGTGCCGAGGCGGCAGTCGGGGAGCTGTTTTTT.

V gene TRBV18 combines with J gene TRBJ2-3; D perhaps matches TRBD2 (5 bases). CDR1 and CDR2 from the germline V gene are KGHSH and LQKENI. V was clipped by 0 bases and J by 5 bases, with 9 bases between them. The CDR3 runs 14 residues. The CDR3 DNA follows: TGTGCCAGCTCACCACCCGACCGGGGAGATACGCAGTATTTT. The encoded protein is CASSPPDRGDTQYF.

For this clonotype: Sequence at one end of the junction differs from germline and may be a read error. The rearrangement uses TRBV6-2 or TRBV6-3 and TRBJ2-6; tentative D call: TRBD1 (5 bases). Germline V gene lookup returns CDR1 MNHEY and CDR2 SVGEGT. The CDR3 contains 17 residues. The CDR3 here is CASSPSGLSSGANVPTF. In DNA, the CDR3 is TGTGCCAGCAGTCCTTCAGGATTGAGCTCTGGGGCCAACGTCCCGACTTTC.

This chain connects TRBV20-1 to TRBJ2-5; 9 bases align to TRBD2. V trimming: 1 base; J trimming: 5 bases; junction bases outside the gene matches: 8. The CDR3 runs 15 residues. The V gene's germline CDR1 is DFQATT and CDR2 SNEGSKA (reference sequence). CDR3 nucleotides: TGCAGTGCTAGAGTGGGTAGCGGGAGAACGGAGACCCAGTACTTC. Its translation: CSARVGSGRTETQYF.

This clonotype was seen a few times. The chain carries TRBV16 and TRBJ2-5, with D possibly TRBD1 on 5 matching bases. Judging by the DNA end, TRBJ2-1 fits better; the J call may be wrong. Germline values: CDR1 KGHSY, CDR2 FQNENV. The CDR3 has 15 residues. In nucleotides, the CDR3 is TGTGCCAGCAGCCAAACCGAGACAGTCTACAATGAGCAGTTCTTC. Residues: CASSQTETVYNEQFF.

The chain combines TRBV7-2 with TRBJ2-5; D is unclear. V was clipped by 1 base and J by 2 bases, with 8 bases between them. The CDR3 runs 14 residues. Germline CDR1 and CDR2: SGHTA and FQGNSA. CDR3 in amino acids: CASSLESAQETQYF. CDR3 sequence (DNA): TGTGCCAGCAGCTTAGAGTCAGCACAAGAGACCCAGTACTTC.

CDR3 region: CASTGLAYNEQFF. DNA for the CDR3: TGTGCCAGCACGGGGCTTGCCTACAATGAGCAGTTCTTC. The V and J genes are TRBV6-1 and TRBJ2-1; D is perhaps TRBD1 or TRBD2 (5 bases each). V lost 7 bases and J lost 2, with 9 bases in between. This CDR3 spans 13 amino acids. Germline V gene data show CDR1 as MNHNS and CDR2 as SASEGT.

CDR3 sequence reads: CAISESTGVNTGELFF. CDR3 nucleotide sequence: TGTGCCATCAGTGAGTCGACAGGGGTAAACACCGGGGAGCTGTTTTTT. The V and J genes are TRBV10-3 and TRBJ2-2; 8 bases align to TRBD1. Germline CDR1 is ENHRY and CDR2 is SYGVKD. V lost 0 bases, J lost 2 bases, and 2 bases stayed unmatched. The CDR3 is made up of 16 amino acids.

The rearrangement joins TRBV4-3 to TRBJ2-1; 11 nucleotides align to TRBD2. The DNA end is a closer match to TRBJ2-4, so the J assignment may be wrong. Germline loops: CDR1 LGHNA, CDR2 YSLEER. The CDR3 consists of 16 residues. The CDR3 nucleotides read TGCGCCAGCAGCCAAGATATAGCGGGAGGGCTGGAGACTCAGTACTTC. It codes for CASSQDIAGGLETQYF.

J is TRBJ2-3 and V is TRBV7-9, with 11 bases identical to TRBD2. The CDR3 consists of 16 residues. Unmatched junction bases numbered 5, after V lost 4 bases and J lost 2 bases. Germline V gives CDR1 SEHNR, CDR2 FQNEAQ (reference sequence). The CDR3 protein is CASSSGLAVHTDTQYF. The DNA for the CDR3 is TGTGCCAGCAGCTCGGGACTAGCGGTCCACACAGATACGCAGTATTTT.

In this sample, this clonotype turned up once. The V call is TRBV20-1, the J call TRBJ1-6; no reliable D call. Trimming left V 6 bases short and J 4 bases short, with 16 bases between. This CDR3 has 15 amino acids. Germline V gene data show CDR1 as DFQATT and CDR2 as SNEGSKA (reference sequence). CDR3 in DNA: TGCAGTGCGATCGACACACGAGGGTATAATTCACCCCTCCACTTT. Its protein is CSAIDTRGYNSPLHF.

The chain employs TRBV20-1 and TRBJ2-1, with TRBD1 identical over 8 bases. Germline loops: CDR1 DFQATT, CDR2 SNEGSKA (reference sequence). V lost 4 bases to trimming and J lost 10 bases; unmatched junction nucleotides: 9. CDR3 size: 13 residues. The CDR3 coding sequence is TGCAGTGCTATAGGACAGGGTGGCCACGAGCAGTTCTTC. It is translated as CSAIGQGGHEQFF.

This clonotype came up a few times. The chain recombines TRBV7-9 with TRBJ2-5; 8 nucleotides match TRBD1. The junction had 8 bases not matched to a gene; V was cut back by 0 bases and J by 5 bases. The CDR3 is 16 amino acids. Germline CDR1 reads SEHNR; CDR2 reads FQNEAQ (reference sequence). The CDR3 region is CASSLAAGGYGETQYF. Here the CDR3 DNA reads TGTGCCAGCAGCTTAGCTGCAGGGGGCTACGGGGAGACCCAGTACTTC.

This clonotype has only a few counts. The rearrangement joins TRBV5-1 to TRBJ2-5, with a tentative D call TRBD2 (5 bases). The CDR3 has 13 residues. V lost 0 bases, J lost 5 bases, and 8 bases lay in between. Germline values: CDR1 SGHRS, CDR2 YFSETQ. CDR3 in amino acids: CASSLDVAETQYF. The CDR3 nucleotides read TGCGCCAGCAGCTTGGATGTAGCGGAGACCCAGTACTTC.

The chain recombines TRBV20-1 with TRBJ2-1, with 10 positions matching TRBD2. J lost 6 bases, V lost 3 bases, and 14 bases had no gene match. Per the germline V gene, CDR1 is DFQATT and CDR2 is SNEGSKA (reference sequence). The CDR3 has 17 amino acids. The CDR3 sequence: CSAREFRTSGNFNEQFF. For the CDR3, the DNA is TGCAGTGCTAGGGAGTTCAGGACTAGCGGAAATTTCAATGAGCAGTTCTTC.

This clonotype has just a few counts. The gene calls are TRBV10-2 and TRBJ2-5, with D possibly TRBD2 on 6 matching bases. Germline CDR1 WSHSY, CDR2 SAAADI. CDR3 size: 16 residues. The V end was cut by 4 bases, the J end by 4 bases, with 19 bases between. The CDR3 nucleotides are TGCGCCAGCAGTGGTGATAGCGGTTATTCTGGAGAGACCCAGTACTTC. This gives the protein CASSGDSGYSGETQYF.

The chain is built from TRBV6-1 and TRBJ1-1, with D perhaps matching TRBD1 (6 bases). The ends were cut back, 8 bases at V and 4 bases at J, with 17 bases in the middle. The length of the CDR3 is 14 residues. Germline V gene sequence: CDR1 MNHNS, CDR2 SASEGT. CDR3 sequence: CASGSGDGGTEAFF. The CDR3 DNA is TGTGCCAGCGGATCAGGGGACGGCGGCACTGAAGCTTTCTTT.

This clonotype was seen repeatedly, ten times or more. The chain has TRBV20-1 and TRBJ2-3; TRBD2 agrees at 10 bases. The trim removed 6 bases at V and 4 bases at J, leaving 7 bases unmatched. CDR3 length equals 14 residues. Germline-derived CDR1 and CDR2 are DFQATT and SNEGSKA (reference sequence). Written as DNA, the CDR3 is TGCAGTGCCACCCTAGCGGGAGTCCCAGATACGCAGTATTTT. Its protein is CSATLAGVPDTQYF.

Ten or more counts support this clonotype. The chain recombines TRBV6-1 with TRBJ1-4; no clear D gene. This CDR3 comprises 14 residues. Trimming stripped 1 base from V and 8 bases from J, with 11 bases between. The V gene's germline CDR1 is MNHNS and CDR2 SASEGT. CDR3 amino acids: CASSEGRGGEKLFF. For the CDR3, the DNA is TGTGCCAGCAGTGAAGGCCGGGGAGGGGAAAAACTGTTTTTT.

CDR3 sequence reads: CASSGTGKETQYF. The CDR3 DNA reads TGTGCCAGCTCCGGGACGGGGAAAGAGACCCAGTACTTC. The rearrangement uses TRBV18 and TRBJ2-5, with D perhaps given as TRBD1 or TRBD2 (5 bases each). The germline V gene encodes CDR1 KGHSH and CDR2 LQKENI. Deletions cut 6 bases from V and 3 bases from J, with 11 bases between. The CDR3 runs to 13 residues.

This chain uses TRBV29-1 with TRBJ1-4; unclear D gene. V lost 7 bases, J lost 4 bases, and 13 bases lay in between. The CDR3 consists of 13 residues. The germline V gene encodes CDR1 SQVTM and CDR2 ANQGSEA. The CDR3 region has the DNA TGCAGCGCCGCGGGGAGTCTTAATGAAAAACTGTTTTTT. Amino acids: CSAAGSLNEKLFF.